These T cell receptor beta chains were read from a single sample in a study of cytomegalovirus exposure and HLA in healthy donors. The assay was immunoSEQ multiplex PCR, and TCRdb's table has in-frame clones only and misses some. The profile shows 150,000 to 200,000 clones, roughly 80% of them singletons. The source material was PBMCs. Every receptor here comes from a man aged 18 to 30 in good health and CMV-seropositive. CDR3s include the opening cysteine and the closing phenylalanine or tryptophan. D genes are given only for firm matches. Rows give clone size only sometimes, using once, few, many, or a class for an expanded clone.

. . TRBJ1-1 TRBV6-4 TGTGCCAGCGGAACAGATAGGACTGAAGCTTTCTTT CASGTDRTEAFF
once TRBD1 TRBJ2-7 TRBV11-2 TGTGCCAGCAGGAAACCGGGACAGGGGTACGAGCAGTACTTC CASRKPGQGYEQYF
once . TRBJ2-1 TRBV28 TGTGCCAGCAGTCTACGGGGGGCCAGGAATGAGCAGTTCTTC CASSLRGARNEQFF
. . TRBJ2-7 TRBV6-1 TGTGCCAGCAGCCACGAATTAAAACAGTACGAGCAGTACTTC CASSHELKQYEQYF
. . TRBJ2-7 TRBV28 TGTGCCAGCAGTCCCTGGGCCGTCGCCCGGTCCTACGAGCAGTACTTC CASSPWAVARSYEQYF
. . TRBJ1-2 TRBV7-2 TGTGCCAGCAGCTTAAACTCAAACCCTAACTATGGCTACACCTTC CASSLNSNPNYGYTF
once TRBD2 TRBJ2-7 TRBV2 TGTGCCAGCAGAGGTAGGGCGGGACTAGCTTTTCTCGAGCAGTACTTC CASRGRAGLAFLEQYF
few . TRBJ1-1 TRBV21-1 TGTGCCAGCAGCGAAGGACAGGGGAACACTGAAGCTTTCTTT CASSEGQGNTEAFF
few . TRBJ1-5 TRBV23-1 TGCGCCAGCTCTCCTGCAGAGAGCGTCCGTCAGCCCCAGCATTTT CASSPAESVRQPQHF
. . TRBJ1-4 TRBV5-1 TGCGCCAGCAGCTTGGCCGTGCAAGGGGAAGGAGAAAAACTGTTTTTT CASSLAVQGEGEKLFF
few TRBD1 TRBJ2-2 TRBV7-3 TGTGCCAGCAGCTTAACCGGACAGGGAAGCACCGGGGAGCTGTTTTTT CASSLTGQGSTGELFF
few . TRBJ2-5 TRBV6-6 TGTGCCAGCAGTGATGTAGTGGGGCAGGGGGGGACCCAGTACTTC CASSDVVGQGGTQYF
. TRBD2 TRBJ2-1 TRBV6-5 TGTGCCAGCAGTTCTAGCGGGGGGGGCACAGAGCAGTTCTTC CASSSSGGGTEQFF
. TRBD1 TRBJ2-7 TRBV28 TGTGCCAGCAGTCCCCCCCTCCCGGGACAGTATTTCTACGAGCAGTACTTC CASSPPLPGQYFYEQYF
. . TRBJ1-2 TRBV6-5 TGTGCCAGCAGTTACCAAACAGCCGGCTATGGCTATACCTTC CASSYQTAGYGYTF
. . TRBJ1-1 TRBV30 TGTGCCTGGAGTGTAGGAGGACCGAACACTGAAGCTTTCTTT CAWSVGGPNTEAFF
few TRBD2 TRBJ2-5 TRBV30 TGTGCCTGGAGTGAAGGAAGCGGGGGCCAGTACTTC CAWSEGSGGQYF
few TRBD1 TRBJ2-7 TRBV5-1 TGCGCCAGCAGCATGGACAGGTCCTCCTACGAGCAGTACTTC CASSMDRSSYEQYF
. . TRBJ1-1 TRBV6-5 TGTGCCACAGCGGGAGGGGGTGAAGCTTTCTTT CATAGGGEAFF
. TRBD1 TRBJ2-1 TRBV4-3 TGCGCCAGCAGCCAGGGACAGGGGAGTATCTATGAGCAGTTCTTC CASSQGQGSIYEQFF